This entry is about one T cell receptor (beta chain). This entry belongs to a study of blood T cell repertoires in COVID-19. Background on the study: Sample material is recorded as cDNA or gDNA derived from T cells, B-cell-depleted T cells, or PBMCs.

In the authors' workflow: Estimates of nucleated cell counts were drawn from the amplification of reference gene primers. Method: immunoSEQ multiplex PCR; TCRdb's copy keeps in-frame clones and lacks some. From that table come the V and J calls and clone size; the DNA was used to work out D and trimming. In the table there are under 550,000 clones, roughly 90% of which are singletons. The Seattle patients, enrolled during active infection, were followed longitudinally. The sequencing input was peripheral blood. This TCR was sampled from a man aged 18 to 30 with COVID-19, enrolled during active disease.

CDR3 DNA sequence: TGTGCCAGCAGTGAGCAGGGAACCCTGGGGGATACGCAGTATTTT. It specifies CASSEQGTLGDTQYF. The V call is TRBV2, the J call TRBJ2-3, with a tentative D call TRBD1 (5 bases). V lost 3 bases to trimming and J lost 6 bases, with 16 bases between them. The CDR3 is made up of 15 amino acids. The germline V gene encodes CDR1 SNHLY and CDR2 FYNNEI.